The 26 T cell receptor beta chains below all came from one sample that was sequenced in a study of blood T cell repertoires in COVID-19. Measured with immunoSEQ multiplex PCR; TCRdb has only the in-frame clones, and not every one. The sample contains some 190,000 clones, roughly 80% of which appear only once. Input material: peripheral blood. The receptors stem from a woman aged 45-65 years with acute or convalescent COVID-19.

The gene calls are TRBV2 and TRBJ1-1, with unresolved D. In germline, CDR1 is SNHLY, CDR2 FYNNEI. V was shortened by 0 bases and J by 11 bases, with 10 bases between the two germline ends. The CDR3 is 12 residues long. The CDR3 is CASSEAGRRAFF. As DNA, the CDR3 is TGTGCCAGCAGTGAAGCGGGGAGGAGGGCTTTCTTT.

The rearrangement links TRBV9 to TRBJ1-2, with unresolved D. Trimming pared 7 bases from V and 6 bases from J, leaving 16 bases between. Germline loops: CDR1 SGDLS, CDR2 YYNGEE. This CDR3 comprises 13 residues. The CDR3 sequence: CASRREGLNGYTF. Here the CDR3 DNA reads TGTGCCAGCCGGAGGGAGGGATTGAATGGCTACACCTTC.

V and J are TRBV9 and TRBJ2-7; D unresolved. The CDR3 is made up of 14 amino acids. The germline CDR1 and CDR2 sequences are SGDLS and YYNGEE. V was cut by 0 bases and J by 0 bases, with 7 bases left in between. CDR3 sequence reads: CASSVDVSSYEQYF. The CDR3 DNA sequence: TGTGCCAGCAGCGTAGATGTCAGCTCCTACGAGCAGTACTTC.

V and J are TRBV5-5 and TRBJ1-5, with TRBD1 as a possible D gene (5 bases). Per germline, CDR1 SGHKS and CDR2 YYEKEE (reference sequence). Trimming took 4 bases from V and 1 from J, leaving 12 bases between them. This CDR3 has 15 amino acids. Here the CDR3 reads CASSHEGRSNQPQHF. The CDR3 nucleotides read TGTGCCAGCAGCCACGAGGGGAGGAGCAATCAGCCCCAGCATTTT.

The chain has TRBV6-2 or TRBV6-3 and TRBJ2-1, with D possibly TRBD2 on 5 matching bases. Per germline, CDR1 MNHEY and CDR2 SVGEGT. CDR3 length: 14 amino acids. V lost 4 bases and J 4 bases, leaving 11 bases between the germline ends. The CDR3, as DNA: TGTGCCAGCAGTTCCGGAGGTGGGTACAATGAGCAGTTCTTC. It specifies CASSSGGGYNEQFF.

The gene calls are TRBV29-1 and TRBJ1-2, with D uncertain. The CDR3 runs to 11 residues. V gave up 3 bases and J gave up 8 bases, with 10 bases separating them. Germline CDR1 is SQVTM and CDR2 is ANQGSEA. The CDR3 sequence: CSVEANLGYTF. The CDR3 nucleotides read TGCAGCGTTGAGGCCAATTTAGGCTACACCTTC. Drawing the rest from reference TRBV29-1 and TRBJ1-2, the complete variable domain is SAVISQKPSRDICQRGTSLTIQCQVDSQVTMMFWYRQQPGQSLTLIATANQGSEATYESGFVIDKFPISRPNLTFSTLTVSNMSPEDSSIYLCSVEANLGYTFGSGTRLTVV.

This chain uses TRBV9 with TRBJ2-2; D uncertain. Trimming pared 1 base from V and 6 bases from J, leaving 7 bases between. Germline loops: CDR1 SGDLS, CDR2 YYNGEE. The CDR3 sequence is 13 residues long. The CDR3 DNA follows: TGTGCCAGCAGCGTAATGGGCTCCGGGGAGCTGTTTTTT. Protein sequence: CASSVMGSGELFF.

This chain connects TRBV19 to TRBJ1-6, with a tentative D call TRBD1 (6 bases). The CDR3 has 16 amino acids. Germline CDR1 LNHDA, CDR2 SQIVND (reference sequence). V was trimmed by 5 bases and J by 7 bases, leaving 18 bases between them. CDR3: CASSRMPQGSNSPLHF. The CDR3 DNA reads as TGTGCCAGTAGTCGAATGCCACAGGGAAGCAATTCACCCCTCCACTTT.

The genes are TRBV7-8 and TRBJ1-5, with 7 bases fitting TRBD1. The CDR3 totals 13 residues. CDR1 is SGHVS, CDR2 FQNEAQ, per germline. V lost 5 bases to trimming and J lost 4 bases; unmatched junction nucleotides: 2. The CDR3 bases are TGTGCCAGCAGCGTGGACAGGAATCAGCCCCAGCATTTT. This translates into CASSVDRNQPQHF.

The chain recombines TRBV9 with TRBJ2-7, with TRBD2 matching 9 bases. From germline, CDR1 is SGDLS and CDR2 YYNGEE. The CDR3 totals 14 residues. With V trimmed by 6 bases and J by 1 base, 5 bases remained unmatched. In DNA form, the CDR3 reads TGTGCCAGCAATGCGGCGGGAGGGTCCTACGAGCAGTACTTC. Protein sequence: CASNAAGGSYEQYF.

The chain couples TRBV5-1 to TRBJ2-7, with 9 bases identical to TRBD2. CDR3 length equals 14 residues. V gave up 7 bases and J gave up 2 bases; unmatched junction bases: 7. CDR1 and CDR2 from the germline V gene are SGHRS and YFSETQ. The CDR3 spells CASEEAGGTYEQYF. As DNA, the CDR3 is TGCGCCAGCGAAGAAGCGGGGGGCACCTACGAGCAGTACTTC. Full variable domain (rest looked up from reference TRBV5-1 and TRBJ2-7): KAGVTQTPRYLIKTRGQQVTLSCSPISGHRSVSWYQQTPGQGLQFLFEYFSETQRNKGNFPGRFSGRQFSNSRSEMNVSTLELGDSALYLCASEEAGGTYEQYFGPGTRLTVT.

The genes are TRBV9 and TRBJ2-3; 15 bases fit TRBD2. This CDR3 has 19 residues. CDR1 and CDR2 from the germline V gene are SGDLS and YYNGEE. The V and J ends lost 0 bases and 3 bases, in that order; junction bases with no gene match: 8. CDR3 sequence: CASSVARGLAGGSTDTQYF. DNA of the CDR3: TGTGCCAGCAGCGTAGCTAGGGGACTAGCGGGAGGTAGTACAGATACGCAGTATTTT. Full variable domain (missing parts from reference TRBV9 and TRBJ2-3): DSGVTQTPKHLITATGQRVTLRCSPRSGDLSVYWYQQSLDQGLQFLIQYYNGEERAKGNILERFSAQQFPDLHSELNLSSLELGDSALYFCASSVARGLAGGSTDTQYFGPGTRLTVL.

The chain carries TRBV27 and TRBJ1-1; D might be TRBD1 (6 bases). Per the germline V gene, CDR1 is MNHEY and CDR2 is SMNVEV (reference sequence). Deletions cut 5 bases from V and 6 bases from J, with 22 bases between. The CDR3 extends over 16 amino acids. CDR3 region: CASSPLFSDRKAEAFF. CDR3 DNA sequence: TGTGCCAGCAGTCCACTCTTCTCCGACAGGAAGGCTGAAGCTTTCTTT.

Remarks on this clone: One junction end disagrees with the germline gene, perhaps due to a read error. The V call is TRBV4-3, the J call TRBJ2-7; 9 nucleotides match TRBD2. Germline CDR1 reads LGHNA; CDR2 reads YSLEER. The CDR3 spans 15 residues. The CDR3 protein is CASSQRPSGAYGQYF. For the CDR3, the DNA is TGCGCCAGCAGCCAACGGCCTAGCGGGGCCTACGGGCAGTACTTC.

The rearrangement uses TRBV5-1 and TRBJ2-2, with D tentatively TRBD1 (5 bases). Germline loops: CDR1 SGHRS, CDR2 YFSETQ. V gave up 1 base and J gave up 2 bases, with 12 bases separating them. This CDR3 has 16 amino acids. The CDR3 is CASSLSRVGNTGELFF. In DNA form, the CDR3 reads TGCGCCAGCAGCTTGAGCAGGGTCGGAAACACCGGGGAGCTGTTTTTT.

The chain uses TRBV28 and TRBJ2-3, with 7 positions matching TRBD2. The J segment lost 8 bases and the V segment lost 2 bases, leaving 7 bases of the junction unmatched. The length of the CDR3 is 14 residues. Germline V CDR1 and CDR2: MDHEN, SYDVKM. The CDR3 loop is CASSLGLTSATQYF. The CDR3 coding sequence is TGTGCCAGCAGTTTAGGACTTACTAGCGCTACGCAGTATTTT.

This chain joins TRBV5-1 and TRBJ2-7, with 13 bases lining up with TRBD2. The germline CDR1 and CDR2 sequences are SGHRS and YFSETQ. Unmatched junction bases numbered 7, after V lost 5 bases and J lost 2 bases. This CDR3 is 16 amino acids long. The CDR3 loop is CASRYSGTSGTYEQYF. Written as DNA, the CDR3 is TGCGCCAGCAGATATTCCGGGACTAGCGGGACCTACGAGCAGTACTTC.

The chain couples TRBV11-2 to TRBJ1-3; 8 bases align to TRBD1. Losses at the gene ends were 4 bases for V and 1 base for J; bases not matched to a gene: 9. The CDR3 extends over 17 amino acids. Germline V gives CDR1 SGHAT, CDR2 FQNNGV. The CDR3 region has the DNA TGTGCCAGCAGCTCAGGACAGGGCGGAGGATCTGGAAACACCATATATTTT. The encoded protein is CASSSGQGGGSGNTIYF. Supplemented by reference TRBV11-2 and TRBJ1-3, the full variable domain reads EAGVAQSPRYKIIEKRQSVAFWCNPISGHATLYWYQQILGQGPKLLIQFQNNGVVDDSQLPKDRFSAERLKGVDSTLKIQPAKLEDSAVYLCASSSGQGGGSGNTIYFGEGSWLTVV.

The chain employs TRBV6-6 and TRBJ1-6; 7 nucleotides line up with TRBD1. The CDR3 spans 14 residues. V lost 6 bases and J lost 7; bases outside the gene matches: 6. Germline CDR1 and CDR2: MNHNY and SVGAGI (reference sequence). The CDR3 DNA reads TGTGCCAGCAGCCCGACAGGGAGGAATTCACCCCTCCACTTT. Translating it yields CASSPTGRNSPLHF.

The gene calls are TRBV5-6 and TRBJ2-3; possible D gene TRBD1, 5 bases. CDR3 size: 17 residues. Between the trimmed V and J ends, which lost 4 bases and 2 bases, there was a span of 20 bases. CDR1 is SGHDT and CDR2 is YYEEEE in the germline V gene. The CDR3 here is CASSRMSGDSLTDTQYF. In DNA form, the CDR3 reads TGTGCCAGCAGCCGTATGTCCGGAGACAGTCTCACAGATACGCAGTATTTT.

The rearrangement joins TRBV5-5 to TRBJ1-1; D is possibly TRBD1 (5 bases). This CDR3 is 14 amino acids long. The V gene lost 2 bases and the J gene lost 4 bases, with 12 bases spanning the gap. Germline-derived CDR1 and CDR2 are SGHKS and YYEKEE (reference sequence). The CDR3 loop is CASSFNQRGTEAFF. In DNA, the CDR3 is TGTGCCAGCAGCTTCAATCAAAGGGGCACTGAAGCTTTCTTT.

V is TRBV2 and J is TRBJ1-6; possible D gene TRBD1, 6 bases. V lost 6 bases to trimming and J lost 7 bases, with 16 bases between them. The length of the CDR3 is 15 residues. Germline V lookup: CDR1 SNHLY, CDR2 FYNNEI. The CDR3 bases are TGTGCCAGCAGACAAAGGTACCAGGGGAATTCACCCCTCCACTTT. Its protein product is CASRQRYQGNSPLHF.

This chain connects TRBV6-6 to TRBJ1-3; D not resolved. Trimming shortened V by 2 bases and J by 7 bases, and 12 bases separated the two germline ends. Looked up from germline, CDR1 is MNHNY and CDR2 is SVGAGI (reference sequence). This CDR3 spans 14 amino acids. The CDR3 loop reads CASSYGSGGNTIYF. In DNA form, the CDR3 reads TGTGCCAGCAGTTACGGCAGCGGTGGTAACACCATATATTTT.

The chain recombines TRBV19 with TRBJ1-2; perhaps TRBD1 as D (5 bases). Germline V gene data show CDR1 as LNHDA and CDR2 as SQIVND (reference sequence). With 3 bases removed from V and 4 bases from J, the gap between germline ends came to 12 bases. CDR3 size: 14 residues. CDR3 sequence (DNA): TGTGCCAGTAGTATCAGGGAATTTACCTATGGCTACACCTTC. Amino acids: CASSIREFTYGYTF. Based on the CDR3 plus reference TRBV19 and TRBJ1-2, the full variable domain is DGGITQSPKYLFRKEGQNVTLSCEQNLNHDAMYWYRQDPGQGLRLIYYSQIVNDFQKGDIAEGYSVSREKKESFPLTVTSAQKNPTAFYLCASSIREFTYGYTFGSGTRLTVV.

The rearrangement uses TRBV5-1 and TRBJ1-1; 11 bases align to TRBD1. The germline CDR1 and CDR2 sequences are SGHRS and YFSETQ. V shed 5 bases and J 13 bases; nucleotides not matched to a gene: 7. The CDR3 sequence is 12 residues long. The CDR3 coding sequence is TGCGCCAGCAGGGAGGACAGGGGGCACGTTTTCTTT. It translates to CASREDRGHVFF. The variable domain in full, with the rest retrieved from reference TRBV5-1 and TRBJ1-1, is KAGVTQTPRYLIKTRGQQVTLSCSPISGHRSVSWYQQTPGQGLQFLFEYFSETQRNKGNFPGRFSGRQFSNSRSEMNVSTLELGDSALYLCASREDRGHVFFGQGTRLTVV.

V usage is TRBV28 and J usage is TRBJ1-2, with TRBD1 matching 7 bases. The ends lost 6 bases at V and 3 bases at J; junction bases unmatched: 10. Germline V gene data show CDR1 as MDHEN and CDR2 as SYDVKM. The CDR3 is made up of 15 amino acids. CDR3 sequence reads: CASREDRRQDYGYTF. The CDR3 DNA reads TGTGCCAGCAGGGAGGACAGGAGACAAGACTATGGCTACACCTTC.